The next 12 T cell receptor beta chains were all read from a single sample in a study of cytomegalovirus exposure and HLA in healthy donors. Using immunoSEQ multiplex PCR, the repertoire was profiled, and TCRdb retains in-frame clones only, with some absent. The profile shows about 250,000 clones, around nine tenths of them singletons. The source material was PBMCs. The source of these receptors is a young man in good health and CMV-seronegative.

The chain combines TRBV4-3 with TRBJ2-7, with D perhaps matching TRBD1 (6 bases). Trimming cost V 4 bases and J 5 bases, with 21 bases left between them. The CDR3 contains 16 residues. CDR1 is LGHNA and CDR2 is YSLEER in the germline V gene. CDR3 DNA sequence: TGCGCCAGCAGCCCAGACGGCCTGGCACAGGGCCACGAGCAGTACTTC. This translates into CASSPDGLAQGHEQYF.

This clone was detected only once. The V call is TRBV28, the J call TRBJ1-5; the D is unclear. The germline CDR1 and CDR2 sequences are MDHEN and SYDVKM. The V end was cut by 6 bases, the J end by 9 bases, with 12 bases between. The CDR3 spans 12 residues. The CDR3 coding sequence is TGTGCCAGCAGCTACGGGATCAGGCCCCAGCATTTT. Residues: CASSYGIRPQHF.

J is TRBJ2-1 and V is TRBV5-1, with 8 bases identical to TRBD2. Germline V gene sequence: CDR1 SGHRS, CDR2 YFSETQ. The junction had 11 bases not matched to a gene; V was cut back by 4 bases and J by 8 bases. The CDR3 length is 15 residues. CDR3 amino acids: CASSLSGLGGHEQFF. Here the CDR3 DNA reads TGCGCCAGCAGCCTTTCGGGACTAGGAGGGCATGAGCAGTTCTTC.

This clone was detected only a few times. The J gene is TRBJ1-6, the V gene TRBV4-1; 10 bases agree with TRBD1. Germline V gene sequence: CDR1 MGHRA, CDR2 YSYEKL. The V gene end was trimmed by 0 bases and the J gene end by 6 bases; junction bases not matched to a gene: 5. The CDR3 has 17 amino acids. The CDR3 bases are TGCGCCAGCAGCCAAGAAGGGGACAGGGGATTTAATTCACCCCTCCACTTT. It codes for CASSQEGDRGFNSPLHF.

This clone showed up just a few times. J is TRBJ2-2 and V is TRBV6-1; D perhaps matches TRBD1 (6 bases). The V and J ends lost 5 bases and 3 bases respectively, with 10 bases between them. The CDR3 covers 14 residues. Germline V gene sequence: CDR1 MNHNS, CDR2 SASEGT. DNA of the CDR3: TGTGCCAGCAGTCCGGGACAATACACCGGGGAGCTGTTTTTT. Translated, it gives CASSPGQYTGELFF.

V gene TRBV5-8 combines with J gene TRBJ1-5; D gene uncertain. V was pared by 4 bases and J by 1 base, with 12 bases between. The CDR3 totals 15 residues. Germline-derived CDR1 and CDR2 are SGHTS and YDEGEE. CDR3 residues: CASSPSGGSNQPQHF. The CDR3 coding sequence is TGTGCCAGCAGCCCCTCCGGCGGGAGCAATCAGCCCCAGCATTTT.

The J gene is TRBJ1-2, the V gene TRBV25-1; perhaps TRBD1 as D (5 bases). The CDR3 consists of 17 residues. The V gene's germline CDR1 is MGHDK and CDR2 SYGVNS. Trimming pared 3 bases from V and 3 bases from J, leaving 20 bases between. This chain's CDR3 is CASSDISWAGKDYGYTF. The CDR3, as DNA: TGTGCCAGCAGTGATATTAGTTGGGCAGGGAAGGACTATGGCTACACCTTC.

The chain is built from TRBV6-1 and TRBJ2-4; TRBD1 is a possible D gene (5 bases). The germline V gene has CDR1 MNHNS and CDR2 SASEGT. CDR3 length equals 14 residues. The V gene lost 2 bases and the J gene lost 4 bases, with 9 bases spanning the gap. DNA of the CDR3: TGTGCCAGCAGTGAATTGACAGTAAAAAACATTCAGTACTTC. Its translation is CASSELTVKNIQYF.

This chain uses TRBV28 with TRBJ2-7; D may be TRBD1 (5 bases). This CDR3 region has 15 residues. Germline lookup yields CDR1 MDHEN and CDR2 SYDVKM. V shed 7 bases and J shed 4 bases, with 20 bases lying between them. CDR3 sequence: CASTPQTVLVYEQYF. The CDR3 DNA follows: TGTGCCAGCACCCCCCAGACAGTCCTGGTTTACGAGCAGTACTTC.

The chain links TRBV19 to TRBJ1-5, with a possible D match to TRBD1 (6 bases). V lost 7 bases, J lost 4 bases, and 14 bases lay in between. The germline CDR1 and CDR2 sequences are LNHDA and SQIVND (reference sequence). This CDR3 spans 14 amino acids. CDR3: CASNLGQLNQPQHF. CDR3 bases: TGTGCCAGTAATCTTGGACAGCTAAATCAGCCCCAGCATTTT.

The chain carries TRBV5-1 and TRBJ1-3, with a tentative D call TRBD1 (5 bases). Germline V gene sequence: CDR1 SGHRS, CDR2 YFSETQ. The CDR3 is made up of 14 amino acids. V lost 4 bases and J 1 base, leaving 9 bases between the germline ends. This CDR3 reads CASSLRGSGNTIYF. As DNA, the CDR3 is TGCGCCAGCAGCCTGCGGGGGTCTGGAAACACCATATATTTT.

The chain combines TRBV5-1 with TRBJ2-5; TRBD1 aligns across 7 bases. Germline CDR1 SGHRS, CDR2 YFSETQ. The CDR3 is made up of 14 amino acids. The ends lost 3 bases at V and 1 base at J; junction bases unmatched: 3. The CDR3 is CASSWRTGQETQYF. In nucleotides, the CDR3 is TGCGCCAGCAGCTGGCGGACAGGCCAAGAGACCCAGTACTTC.